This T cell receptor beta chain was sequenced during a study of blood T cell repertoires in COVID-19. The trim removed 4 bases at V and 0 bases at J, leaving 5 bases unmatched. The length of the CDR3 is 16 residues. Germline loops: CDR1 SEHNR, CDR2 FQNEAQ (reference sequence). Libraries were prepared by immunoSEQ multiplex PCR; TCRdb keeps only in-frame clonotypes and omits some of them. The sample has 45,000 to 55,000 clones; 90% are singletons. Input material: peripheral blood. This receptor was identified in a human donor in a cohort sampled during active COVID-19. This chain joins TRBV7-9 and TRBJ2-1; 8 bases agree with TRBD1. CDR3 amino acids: CASSSRTGSSYNEQFF. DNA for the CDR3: TGTGCCAGCAGCTCCCGGACAGGGAGCTCCTACAATGAGCAGTTCTTC.